These T cell receptor beta chains were read from a single sample in a study of post-analysis software for immune sequencing data. A single record per CDR3 protein comes from TCRdb applying MiXCR to the PCR reads. The sample lists 740,000 or so distinct CDR3 sequences; roughly 50% were seen once. The sequencing sample was made of blood. The receptors shown here come from a girl under 18 with multiple sclerosis. Both conserved end residues are part of each CDR3.

>TRBJ2-7|TRBV5-1
CASSLSIQGQLPREQYF
>TRBJ2-1|TRBV5-1
CASSPGTGHNEQFF
>TRBJ2-2|TRBV7-2
CASSPEVLAGVPSGGLFF
>TRBJ2-2|TRBV12-3/TRBV12-4
CASSEGHLTGELFF
>TRBJ2-3|TRBV6-6
CASSYPPGGRATDTQYF
>TRBJ2-3|TRBV2
CASSDLAGGFGADTQYF
>TRBJ1-6|TRBV4-1
CATQSGQVDNSPLHF
>TRBJ1-2|TRBV2
CASKKGASGYTF
>TRBJ2-1|TRBV7-3
CASSLTVRNNEQFF
>TRBJ2-1|TRBV10-3
CAISVGLAGGTEQFF
>TRBJ2-6|TRBV10-3
CAISEGSSGANVLTF
>.|TRBV12-3/TRBV12-4
CASSLADSRGNEQFF
>TRBJ2-3|TRBV29-1
CSVEDPVLRSDTQYF
>TRBJ2-5|TRBV29-1
CSVGKAQETQYF
>TRBJ2-4|TRBV6-5
CASSFRDRGVEQYF
>TRBJ2-3|TRBV29-1
CSVGQGLRPSADTQYF
>TRBJ2-3|TRBV28
CASSSGGGGTQYF
>TRBJ2-1|TRBV15
CATSLDRGPYNEQFF
>TRBJ2-1|TRBV7-3
CASSALQGTEQFF
>TRBJ1-6|TRBV20-1
CSARDPRTGSSPLHF
>TRBJ2-5|TRBV12-3/TRBV12-4
CASTWTRDRGRLETQYF
>TRBJ2-4|TRBV7-6
CASSSGILIDKNIQYF